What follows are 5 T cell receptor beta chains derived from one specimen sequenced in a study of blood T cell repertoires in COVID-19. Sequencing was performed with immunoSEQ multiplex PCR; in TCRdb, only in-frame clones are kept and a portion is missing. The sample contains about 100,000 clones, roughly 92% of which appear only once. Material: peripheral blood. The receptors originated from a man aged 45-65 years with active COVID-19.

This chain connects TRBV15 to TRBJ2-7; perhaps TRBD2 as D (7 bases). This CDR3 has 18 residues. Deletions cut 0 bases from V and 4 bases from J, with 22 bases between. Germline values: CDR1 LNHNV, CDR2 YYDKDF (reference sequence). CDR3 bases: TGTGCCACCAGCAGAGATGACTCGGGGGGCGCGGTCCCATACGAGCAGTACTTC. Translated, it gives CATSRDDSGGAVPYEQYF.

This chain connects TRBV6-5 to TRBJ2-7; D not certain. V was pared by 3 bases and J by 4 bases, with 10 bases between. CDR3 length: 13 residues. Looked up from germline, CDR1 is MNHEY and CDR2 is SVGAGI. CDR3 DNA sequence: TGTGCCAGCAGTTATCCTACAGCTTACGAGCAGTACTTC. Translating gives CASSYPTAYEQYF.

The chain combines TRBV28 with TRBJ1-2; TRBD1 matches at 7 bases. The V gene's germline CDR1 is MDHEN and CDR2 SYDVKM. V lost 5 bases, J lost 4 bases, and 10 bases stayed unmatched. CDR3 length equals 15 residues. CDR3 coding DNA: TGTGCCAGCAGTCCGCAAACCGGGACAGTCTATGGCTACACCTTC. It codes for CASSPQTGTVYGYTF.

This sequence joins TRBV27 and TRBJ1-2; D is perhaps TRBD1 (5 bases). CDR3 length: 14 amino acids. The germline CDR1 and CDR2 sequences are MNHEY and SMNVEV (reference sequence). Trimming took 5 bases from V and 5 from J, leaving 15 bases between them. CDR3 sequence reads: CASSTGPEGYGYTF. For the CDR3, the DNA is TGTGCCAGCAGTACGGGACCGGAGGGGTATGGCTACACCTTC.

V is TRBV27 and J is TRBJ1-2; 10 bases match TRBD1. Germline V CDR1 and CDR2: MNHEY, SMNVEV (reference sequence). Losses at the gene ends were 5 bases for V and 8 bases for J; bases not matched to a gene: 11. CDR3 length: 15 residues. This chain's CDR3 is CASSNRDRGLKGYTF. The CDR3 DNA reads TGTGCCAGCAGTAACCGGGACAGGGGATTGAAGGGCTACACCTTC.